The 21 T cell receptor beta chains given below trace back to one sample, sequenced in a study of blood T cells in healthy people across ages. Sample-barcoded 5' priming and a J-beta primer mix drove a second PCR of roughly 6 to 12 cycles. TCRdb itself ran the 5' RACE reads through MiXCR, one entry per CDR3 protein. The sample lists over 1.5 million distinct CDR3 sequences; less than 50% were seen once. Source material: blood. Source of these receptors: a woman between 35 and 50 years old in good health.

The chain couples TRBV5-1 to TRBJ1-2, with 7 bases lining up with TRBD1. V was clipped by 3 bases and J by 4 bases; unmatched bases: 12. Germline loops: CDR1 SGHRS, CDR2 YFSETQ. The CDR3 runs 16 residues. The CDR3 DNA sequence: TGCGCCAGCAGCTCCCCCCCAGACAGGGAGCTCTATGGCTACACCTTC. The encoded protein is CASSSPPDRELYGYTF.

The chain couples TRBV9 to TRBJ2-3, with TRBD2 matching 13 bases. Looked up from germline, CDR1 is SGDLS and CDR2 is YYNGEE. This CDR3 spans 18 amino acids. Trimming removed 3 bases from V and 9 bases from J; junction bases left unmatched: 16. The CDR3 reads CASSGGTSGDFRAETQYF. CDR3 sequence (DNA): TGTGCCAGCAGCGGCGGGACTAGCGGGGATTTTAGGGCCGAAACGCAGTATTTT.

The rearrangement joins TRBV11-2 to TRBJ2-3; D is unclear. This CDR3 is built from 17 residues. CDR1 and CDR2 (germline): SGHAT, FQNNGV. Trimming shortened V by 0 bases and J by 1 base, and 14 bases separated the two germline ends. The CDR3 loop is CASSLDRRNRRTDTQYF. The CDR3 DNA is TGTGCCAGCAGCTTAGATAGGCGGAATCGACGCACAGATACGCAGTATTTT.

The chain links TRBV27 to TRBJ1-2; 9 bases map to TRBD1. After removal of 8 bases from V and 2 bases from J, the junction contained 9 bases not matched to a gene. Per the germline V gene, CDR1 is MNHEY and CDR2 is SMNVEV (reference sequence). This CDR3 is 15 amino acids long. The CDR3 protein is CASQPGQGFNYGYTF. DNA of the CDR3: TGTGCCAGCCAGCCGGGACAGGGCTTCAACTATGGCTACACCTTC.

V gene TRBV24-1 combines with J gene TRBJ2-6; TRBD2 might be the D (5 bases). With 5 bases removed from V and 7 bases from J, the gap between germline ends came to 11 bases. Looked up from germline, CDR1 is KGHDR and CDR2 is SFDVKD. This CDR3 region has 14 residues. CDR3 amino acids: CATSGEGGANVLTF. The CDR3 DNA is TGTGCCACCAGTGGGGAAGGAGGTGCCAACGTCCTGACTTTC.

The V gene is TRBV28, the J gene TRBJ2-1, with D tentatively TRBD1 (6 bases). In germline, CDR1 is MDHEN, CDR2 SYDVKM. The CDR3 covers 15 residues. V lost 3 bases, J lost 5 bases, and 14 bases lay in between. The CDR3 coding sequence is TGTGCCAGCAGTTTCCTTGGACAGAAAAACAATGAGCAGTTCTTC. Amino acids: CASSFLGQKNNEQFF.

The table lists this clonotype with a count of one. The V gene is TRBV20-1, the J gene TRBJ1-1; a possible D gene is TRBD1 (5 bases). CDR1 is DFQATT, CDR2 SNEGSKA, per germline (reference sequence). V was pared by 4 bases and J by 0 bases, with 12 bases between. The CDR3 sequence is 14 residues long. Written as DNA, the CDR3 is TGCAGTGCTACTTCGGGACTTTTGAACACTGAAGCTTTCTTT. Protein: CSATSGLLNTEAFF.

The V gene is TRBV6-5, the J gene TRBJ2-4; D gene ambiguous. The J call may be wrong; the DNA end is better matched by TRBJ2-7. This CDR3 spans 15 amino acids. The V gene's germline CDR1 is MNHEY and CDR2 SVGAGI. CDR3 amino acids: CASSYGQSYSYEQYF. The DNA of the CDR3 is TGTGCCAGCAGTTACGGGCAGTCATATTCCTACGAGCAGTACTTC.

The chain uses TRBV28 and TRBJ1-6, with D tentatively TRBD1 (5 bases). CDR1 MDHEN and CDR2 SYDVKM come from the germline V gene. Trimming cost V 4 bases and J 0 bases, with 7 bases left between them. The CDR3 is 15 residues long. CDR3 amino acids: CASSSGGSYNSPLHF. The CDR3 nucleotides read TGTGCCAGCAGTTCGGGGGGCTCCTATAATTCACCCCTCCACTTT.

This rearrangement joins TRBV20-1 to TRBJ2-3; D is undetermined. CDR1 and CDR2 from the germline V gene are DFQATT and SNEGSKA (reference sequence). Trimming stripped 0 bases from V and 2 bases from J, with 12 bases between. The CDR3 sequence is 15 residues long. CDR3 DNA sequence: TGCAGTGCTAGAGACGACAACTCCAACACAGATACGCAGTATTTT. Translating it yields CSARDDNSNTDTQYF.

This clonotype has a handful of counts. This chain links TRBV5-1 with TRBJ2-7, with TRBD1 identical over 11 bases. V trimming: 0 bases; J trimming: 4 bases; junction bases outside the gene matches: 6. Germline loops: CDR1 SGHRS, CDR2 YFSETQ. The CDR3 loop spans 16 amino acids. This CDR3 is CASSLDRTGGGYEQYF. CDR3 coding DNA: TGCGCCAGCAGCTTGGATCGGACAGGGGGCGGTTACGAGCAGTACTTC.

This clonotype was detected only a few times. The V gene is TRBV6-5, the J gene TRBJ2-5; the D gene could be TRBD1 or TRBD2 (5 bases each). The CDR3 has 16 amino acids. Deletions cut 4 bases from V and 2 bases from J, with 17 bases between. The germline gives CDR1 MNHEY, CDR2 SVGAGI. CDR3 nucleotides: TGTGCCAGCAGTTCTCGACCGGGACGGGGTCAAGAGACCCAGTACTTC. The encoded protein is CASSSRPGRGQETQYF.

V and J are TRBV6-5 and TRBJ2-1, with TRBD2 identical over 10 bases. V lost 3 bases and J lost 7; bases outside the gene matches: 12. Germline CDR1 MNHEY, CDR2 SVGAGI. The CDR3 runs 17 residues. As DNA, the CDR3 is TGTGCCAGCAGTTATAGGCCTAGCGGGGGCCAAAGGAATGAGCAGTTCTTC. It codes for CASSYRPSGGQRNEQFF.

This clonotype occurred once. The chain combines TRBV20-1 with TRBJ1-6, with 10 bases aligning to TRBD1. Germline loops: CDR1 DFQATT, CDR2 SNEGSKA (reference sequence). V lost 2 bases and J lost 7; bases outside the gene matches: 8. CDR3 size: 16 residues. The CDR3 is CSARSGQGRPNSPLHF. The DNA of the CDR3 is TGCAGTGCTAGATCGGGACAGGGGCGCCCAAATTCACCCCTCCACTTT.

The CDR3 DNA is TGTGCCAGCAGCTCACGACAGAGGAGGTTGGGACCCCTCCACTTT. Translating it yields CASSSRQRRLGPLHF. The V call is TRBV7-2, the J call TRBJ1-6; TRBD1 is a possible D gene (5 bases). This CDR3 is built from 15 residues. V lost 4 bases and J lost 12, with 19 bases in between. Germline CDR1 SGHTA, CDR2 FQGNSA. The whole variable domain, filled in from reference TRBV7-2 and TRBJ1-6, reads GAGVSQSPSNKVTEKGKDVELRCDPISGHTALYWYRQSLGQGLEFLIYFQGNSAPDKSGLPSDRFSAERTGGSVSTLTIQRTQQEDSAVYLCASSSRQRRLGPLHFGNGTRLTVT.

The chain combines TRBV28 with TRBJ2-5; D not resolved. Judging by the DNA end, TRBJ2-7 fits better; the J call may be wrong. The CDR3 consists of 15 residues. Per germline, CDR1 MDHEN and CDR2 SYDVKM. The CDR3 coding sequence is TGTGCCAGCAGTTTAGGAACAGATCCACGCTACGAGCAGTACTTC. This translates into CASSLGTDPRYEQYF.

The chain joins TRBV5-1 to TRBJ1-3; D not resolved. The CDR3 sequence is 13 residues long. In germline, CDR1 is SGHRS, CDR2 YFSETQ. The germline V and J ends were trimmed by 5 bases and 0 bases, with 6 bases remaining between them. The CDR3 loop is CASSDISGNTIYF. The DNA of the CDR3 is TGCGCCAGCAGTGATATCTCTGGAAACACCATATATTTT.

This chain joins TRBV19 and TRBJ2-6, with 7 nucleotides matching TRBD1. Trimming at V came to 2 bases and at J to 2 bases, leaving 6 bases not matched to a gene. The CDR3 is made up of 17 amino acids. Germline-derived CDR1 and CDR2 are LNHDA and SQIVND (reference sequence). DNA of the CDR3: TGTGCCAGTAGTATACGGACAGGTCTGCCTGGGGCCAACGTCCTGACTTTC. Its protein product is CASSIRTGLPGANVLTF.

Here the CDR3 DNA reads TGTGCCAGCAGTTTCAACCCCGGGGGAAAAAAAAACGAGCAGTACTTC. This sequence encodes CASSFNPGGKKNEQYF. The chain carries TRBV28 and TRBJ2-7; tentatively, D is TRBD2 (6 bases). The CDR3 runs to 16 residues. Germline assignment: CDR1 MDHEN and CDR2 SYDVKM. V shed 3 bases and J shed 5 bases, with 20 bases lying between them.

V gene TRBV5-6 combines with J gene TRBJ2-1; D is perhaps TRBD1 or TRBD2 (5 bases each). V lost 4 bases, J lost 13 bases, and 27 bases lay in between. The V gene's germline CDR1 is SGHDT and CDR2 YYEEEE. CDR3 length equals 16 residues. The CDR3 DNA reads as TGTGCCAGCAGCCACCTAGGGACGGGCAATAGCGAGACCCAGTTCTTC. As protein: CASSHLGTGNSETQFF. Full variable domain (missing parts from reference TRBV5-6 and TRBJ2-1): DAGVTQSPTHLIKTRGQQVTLRCSPKSGHDTVSWYQQALGQGPQFIFQYYEEEERQRGNFPDRFSGHQFPNYSSELNVNALLLGDSALYLCASSHLGTGNSETQFFGPGTRLTVL.

This clonotype has more than one count but fewer than ten. The V and J genes are TRBV12-3 or TRBV12-4 and TRBJ2-4; D call uncertain. Trimming removed 9 bases from V and 0 bases from J, with 18 bases in between. The CDR3 loop spans 16 amino acids. The CDR3 DNA is TGTGCCAGTTCCTCGGCGGTCCTACTAGCCAAAAACATTCAGTACTTC. Amino acid sequence: CASSSAVLLAKNIQYF.